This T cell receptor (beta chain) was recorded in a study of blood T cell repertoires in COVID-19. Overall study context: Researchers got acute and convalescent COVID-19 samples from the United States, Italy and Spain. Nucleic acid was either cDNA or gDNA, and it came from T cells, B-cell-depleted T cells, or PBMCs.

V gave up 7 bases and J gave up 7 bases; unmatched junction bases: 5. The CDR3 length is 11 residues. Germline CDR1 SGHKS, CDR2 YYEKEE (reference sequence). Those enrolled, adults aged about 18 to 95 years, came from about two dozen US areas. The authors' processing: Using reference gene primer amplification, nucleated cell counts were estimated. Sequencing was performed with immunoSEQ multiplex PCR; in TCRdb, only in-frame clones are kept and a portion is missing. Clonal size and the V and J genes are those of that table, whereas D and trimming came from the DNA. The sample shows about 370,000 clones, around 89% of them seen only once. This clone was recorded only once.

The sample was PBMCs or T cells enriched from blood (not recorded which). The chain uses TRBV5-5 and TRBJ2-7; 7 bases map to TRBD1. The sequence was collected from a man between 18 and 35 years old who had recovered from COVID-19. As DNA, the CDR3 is TGTGCCAGCGCCAAGGACAGGGAGCAGTACTTC. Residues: CASAKDREQYF.